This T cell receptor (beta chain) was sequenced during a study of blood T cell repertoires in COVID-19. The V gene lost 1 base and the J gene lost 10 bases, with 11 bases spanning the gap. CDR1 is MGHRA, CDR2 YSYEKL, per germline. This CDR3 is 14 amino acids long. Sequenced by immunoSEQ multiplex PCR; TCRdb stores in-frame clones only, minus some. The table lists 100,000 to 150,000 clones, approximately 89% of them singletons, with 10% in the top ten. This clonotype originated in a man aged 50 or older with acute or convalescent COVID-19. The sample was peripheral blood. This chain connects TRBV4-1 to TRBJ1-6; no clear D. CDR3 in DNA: TGCGCCAGCAGCCAAGCGGGGATCGAGTCACCCCTCCACTTT. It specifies CASSQAGIESPLHF.